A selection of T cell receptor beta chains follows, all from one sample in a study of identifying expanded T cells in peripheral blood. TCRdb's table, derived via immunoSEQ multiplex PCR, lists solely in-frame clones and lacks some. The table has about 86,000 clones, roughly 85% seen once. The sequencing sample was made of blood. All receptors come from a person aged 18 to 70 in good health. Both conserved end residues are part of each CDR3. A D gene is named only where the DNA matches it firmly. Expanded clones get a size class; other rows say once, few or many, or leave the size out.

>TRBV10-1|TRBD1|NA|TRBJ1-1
CARRGQGKGRTEAFF
TGCGCCAGGAGGGGACAGGGAAAAGGTAGGACTGAAGCTTTCTTT
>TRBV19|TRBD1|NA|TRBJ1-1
CASGTGGTEAFF
TGTGCCAGTGGAACAGGGGGTACTGAAGCTTTCTTT
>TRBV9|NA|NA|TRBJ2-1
CASSGPLSYGNEQFF
TGTGCCAGCAGCGGCCCTCTCAGTTACGGCAATGAGCAGTTCTTC
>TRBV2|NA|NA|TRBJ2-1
CARTRLSGSYNEQFF
TGTGCCAGGACCCGACTAAGCGGTTCATACAATGAGCAGTTCTTC
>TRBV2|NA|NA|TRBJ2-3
CASSTTIGPDTQYF
TGTGCCAGCAGTACTACTATCGGTCCAGATACGCAGTATTTT
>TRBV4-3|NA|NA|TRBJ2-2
CASSQDGGKATGELFF
TGCGCCAGCAGCCAAGATGGGGGGAAGGCCACCGGGGAGCTGTTTTTT
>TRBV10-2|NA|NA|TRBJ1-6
CASNLSGNNSPLHF
TGCGCCAGCAATCTATCAGGGAATAATTCACCCCTCCACTTT
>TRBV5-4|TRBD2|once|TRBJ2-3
CASSRSGGPNTDTQYF
TGTGCCAGCAGCAGGTCGGGGGGGCCCAATACAGATACGCAGTATTTT
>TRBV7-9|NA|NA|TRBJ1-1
CASSLRTIEAFF
TGTGCCAGCAGCTTGCGGACAATTGAAGCTTTCTTT
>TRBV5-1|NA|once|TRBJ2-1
CASSSGGQAYNEQFF
TGCGCCAGCAGCTCGGGGGGACAGGCCTACAATGAGCAGTTCTTC
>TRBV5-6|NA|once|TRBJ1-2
CASSTGHPEDGYTF
TGTGCCAGCAGCACGGGACACCCCGAGGATGGCTACACCTTC
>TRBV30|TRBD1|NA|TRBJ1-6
CAWSLGQAADPLHF
TGTGCCTGGAGTCTCGGACAGGCGGCGGATCCCCTCCACTTT
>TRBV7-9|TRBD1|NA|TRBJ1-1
CASSSTGATFF
TGTGCCAGCAGCTCGACAGGGGCGACTTTCTTT
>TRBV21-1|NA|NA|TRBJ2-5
CASSNREETQYF
TGTGCCAGCAGCAACAGGGAGGAGACCCAGTACTTC
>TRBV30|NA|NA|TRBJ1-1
CAWTPGLRPIEAFF
TGTGCCTGGACCCCGGGACTGAGACCGATTGAAGCTTTCTTT
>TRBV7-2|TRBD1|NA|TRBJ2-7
CASSVGQGKPREQYF
TGTGCCAGCAGCGTGGGACAGGGGAAGCCTAGGGAGCAGTACTTC
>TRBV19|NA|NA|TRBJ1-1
CASSIRRHQGPNTEAFF
TGTGCCAGTAGTATCCGACGACACCAAGGCCCGAACACTGAAGCTTTCTTT
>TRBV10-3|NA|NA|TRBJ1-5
CAISGQFNQPQHF
TGTGCCATCAGTGGACAGTTTAATCAGCCCCAGCATTTT
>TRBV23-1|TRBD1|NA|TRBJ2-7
CASSGEGRDRDYEQYF
TGCGCCAGCAGTGGGGAGGGGCGGGACAGGGACTACGAGCAGTACTTC
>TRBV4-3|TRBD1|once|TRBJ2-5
CASSQGQGRETQYF
TGCGCCAGCAGCCAGGGACAGGGGCGAGAGACCCAGTACTTC
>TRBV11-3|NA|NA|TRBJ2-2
CASSLVRGQNTGELFF
TGTGCCAGCAGCTTAGTGAGGGGTCAGAACACCGGGGAGCTGTTTTTT
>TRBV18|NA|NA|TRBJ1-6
CASSLGAGQYNSPLHF
TGTGCCAGCTCACTCGGAGCCGGGCAGTATAATTCACCCCTCCACTTT
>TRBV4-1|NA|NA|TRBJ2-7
CASSQEYGSYEQYF
TGCGCCAGCAGCCAAGAGTACGGTTCCTACGAGCAGTACTTC
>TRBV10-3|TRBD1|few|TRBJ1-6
CAIGDRYNSPLHF
TGTGCCATCGGGGACAGATATAATTCACCCCTCCACTTT
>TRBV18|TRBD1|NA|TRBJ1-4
CASSPGTGLILEKLFF
TGTGCCAGCTCACCCGGGACAGGGTTAATTTTGGAAAAACTGTTTTTT
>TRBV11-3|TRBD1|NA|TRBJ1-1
CASSFNDRGNTEAFF
TGTGCCAGCAGCTTCAACGACAGGGGTAACACTGAAGCTTTCTTT
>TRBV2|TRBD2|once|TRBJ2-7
CASSSDMGLAGFSYEQYF
TGTGCCAGCAGCTCAGACATGGGACTAGCGGGGTTCTCCTACGAGCAGTACTTC
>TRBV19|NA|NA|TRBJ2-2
CASSIGQVRTGELFF
TGTGCCAGTAGTATTGGGCAGGTTCGCACCGGGGAGCTGTTTTTT
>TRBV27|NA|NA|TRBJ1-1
CASSFGGLRTEAFF
TGTGCCAGCAGTTTCGGGGGTCTAAGAACTGAAGCTTTCTTT
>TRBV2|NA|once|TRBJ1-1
CASRGPAEAFF
TGTGCCAGCAGGGGGCCGGCTGAAGCTTTCTTT
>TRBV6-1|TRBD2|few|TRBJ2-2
CASSEALAGETGELFF
TGTGCCAGCAGTGAAGCACTAGCGGGGGAGACCGGGGAGCTGTTTTTT
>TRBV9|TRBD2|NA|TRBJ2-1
CASSDPMRGGRNEQFF
TGTGCCAGCAGCGACCCCATGCGGGGGGGCCGGAATGAGCAGTTCTTC
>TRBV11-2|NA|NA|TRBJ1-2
CASSSYSGVGTHLSYGYTF
TGTGCCAGCAGCTCCTACTCGGGCGTTGGGACACACTTATCTTATGGCTACACCTTC
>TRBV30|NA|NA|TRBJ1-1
CAWSAGGGTEAFF
TGTGCCTGGAGTGCCGGCGGGGGAACTGAAGCTTTCTTT
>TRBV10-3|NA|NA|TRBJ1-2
CAISESRTEVYGYTF
TGTGCCATCAGTGAGTCGAGGACAGAAGTCTATGGCTACACCTTC
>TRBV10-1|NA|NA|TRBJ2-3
CASSERGTDTQYF
TGCGCCAGCAGTGAGAGGGGAACAGATACGCAGTATTTT
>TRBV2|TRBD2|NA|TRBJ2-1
CASSLSGTRGNEQFF
TGTGCCAGCAGTTTGAGTGGGACTAGGGGGAATGAGCAGTTCTTC
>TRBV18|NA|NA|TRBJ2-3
CASSPFGDGGTDTQYF
TGTGCCAGCTCACCATTTGGGGATGGGGGCACAGATACGCAGTATTTT
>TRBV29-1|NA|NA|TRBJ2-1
CSVRGQNHNEQFF
TGCAGCGTCCGCGGACAGAACCACAATGAGCAGTTCTTC
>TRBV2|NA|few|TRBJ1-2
CASTQGHGRSLYGYTF
TGTGCCAGCACCCAGGGACACGGTCGGAGCCTCTATGGCTACACCTTC
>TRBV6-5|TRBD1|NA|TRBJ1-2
CASRPGGSYGYTF
TGTGCCAGCAGGCCAGGGGGCAGCTATGGCTACACCTTC
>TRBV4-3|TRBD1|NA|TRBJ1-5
CASSQAGQGYQPQHF
TGCGCCAGCAGCCAAGCGGGACAGGGATATCAGCCCCAGCATTTT
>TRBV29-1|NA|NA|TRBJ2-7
CSANDQGPTYEQYF
TGCAGCGCAAACGACCAGGGCCCGACCTACGAGCAGTACTTC
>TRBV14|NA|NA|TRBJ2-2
CASSQGQRRTGELFF
TGTGCCAGCAGCCAGGGCCAGAGGCGGACCGGGGAGCTGTTTTTT
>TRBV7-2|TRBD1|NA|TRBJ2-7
CASSLLGTGDFEQYF
TGTGCCAGCAGCTTACTAGGGACAGGGGATTTCGAGCAGTACTTC
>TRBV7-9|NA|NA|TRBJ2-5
CASRTVGETQYF
TGTGCCAGCAGAACGGTGGGAGAGACCCAGTACTTC
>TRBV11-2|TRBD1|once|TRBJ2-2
CASSLQQGNGELFF
TGTGCCAGCAGCCTTCAACAGGGGAACGGGGAGCTGTTTTTT
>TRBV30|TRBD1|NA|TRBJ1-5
CAWSVWGQGINQPQHF
TGTGCCTGGAGTGTATGGGGACAGGGAATCAATCAGCCCCAGCATTTT
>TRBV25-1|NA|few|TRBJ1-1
CASSESGRNTEAFF
TGTGCCAGCAGTGAATCAGGGAGGAACACTGAAGCTTTCTTT
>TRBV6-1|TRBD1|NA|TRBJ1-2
CASGRQGAVDGYTF
TGTGCCAGCGGAAGACAGGGGGCGGTGGATGGCTACACCTTC
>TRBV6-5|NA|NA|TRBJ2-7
CASRRGEYEQYF
TGTGCCAGCAGGAGGGGGGAGTACGAGCAGTACTTC
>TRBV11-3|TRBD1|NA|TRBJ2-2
CASSLTGTNTGELFF
TGTGCCAGCAGCCTGACAGGGACAAACACCGGGGAGCTGTTTTTT
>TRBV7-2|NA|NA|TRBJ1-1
CASSLTGRVTEAFF
TGTGCCAGCAGCTTAACAGGGAGGGTCACTGAAGCTTTCTTT
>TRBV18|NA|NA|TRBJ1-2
CASSPNPNGFYGYTF
TGTGCCAGCTCACCAAACCCAAATGGATTCTATGGCTACACCTTC
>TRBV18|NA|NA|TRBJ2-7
CASSPGIGFLSYEQYF
TGTGCCAGCTCACCAGGGATTGGCTTTCTCTCCTACGAGCAGTACTTC
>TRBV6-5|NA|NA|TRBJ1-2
CASSYSLGSNYGYTF
TGTGCCAGCAGTTACTCGCTTGGGTCAAACTATGGCTACACCTTC
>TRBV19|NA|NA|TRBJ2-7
CASSPNRDSYEQYF
TGTGCCAGTAGTCCCAACAGGGACTCCTACGAGCAGTACTTC
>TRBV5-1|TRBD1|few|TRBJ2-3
CASSLAGTGGFFTDTQYF
TGCGCCAGCAGCTTGGCCGGGACAGGGGGCTTCTTCACAGATACGCAGTATTTT
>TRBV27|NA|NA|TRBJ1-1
CASSLLLKTEAFF
TGTGCCAGCAGTTTACTACTCAAGACTGAAGCTTTCTTT
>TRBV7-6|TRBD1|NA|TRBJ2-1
CASSSRTGLGYNEQFF
TGTGCCAGCAGCTCCCGGACAGGGTTAGGCTACAATGAGCAGTTCTTC